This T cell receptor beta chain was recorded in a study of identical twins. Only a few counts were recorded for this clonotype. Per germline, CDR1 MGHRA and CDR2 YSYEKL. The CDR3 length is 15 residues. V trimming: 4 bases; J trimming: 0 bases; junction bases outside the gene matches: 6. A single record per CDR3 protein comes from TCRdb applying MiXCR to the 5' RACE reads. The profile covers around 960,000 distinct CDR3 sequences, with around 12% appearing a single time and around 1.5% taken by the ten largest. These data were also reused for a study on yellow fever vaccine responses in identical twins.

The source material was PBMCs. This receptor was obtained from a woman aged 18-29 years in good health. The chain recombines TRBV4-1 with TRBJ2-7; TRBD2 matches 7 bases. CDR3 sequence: CASSPLAGHSYEQYV. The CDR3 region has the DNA TGCGCCAGCAGCCCCTTAGCGGGCCACTCCTACGAGCAGTACGTC.